Listed here is a single T cell receptor (beta chain). Its specificity is unknown. The data originate from a study of Ad26.COV2.S vaccination and SARS-CoV-2 variants. Study as a whole: Intramuscular Ad26.COV2.S doses were given once or twice, 56 days apart.

The CDR3 has 14 residues. The germline CDR1 and CDR2 sequences are SEHNR and FQNEAQ (reference sequence). V shed 1 base and J shed 8 bases, with 11 bases lying between them. Whole-study findings and limits: Assessments of TCR breadth and depth may have underestimated the total T cell responses. Reportedly, after vaccination the spike-specific CD8+ and CD4+ T cell responses displayed substantial breadth.

Specified treatment: some 20 received Ad26.COV2.S at low or high dose, single or two shots; roughly five received placebo; per-sample allocation not given. It was on day 63 after the first vaccine or placebo injection that samples were taken. The donor was a Boston adult aged 18-55 years. Method: immunoSEQ multiplex PCR; TCRdb's copy keeps in-frame clones and lacks some. This sample has more than 300,000 clones; 88% occur once, and the top ten carry around 6.4%. This clonotype originated in a person between 18 and 60 years old who received the Ad26.COV2.S COVID-19 vaccine or a placebo. The chain recombines TRBV7-9 with TRBJ1-4; unclear D gene. The source was peripheral blood, collected in a trial of Ad26.COV2.S vaccine versus placebo. In DNA form, the CDR3 reads TGTGCCAGCAGCTTAGTTGGGTACGGGGAAAAACTGTTTTTT. Protein sequence: CASSLVGYGEKLFF.